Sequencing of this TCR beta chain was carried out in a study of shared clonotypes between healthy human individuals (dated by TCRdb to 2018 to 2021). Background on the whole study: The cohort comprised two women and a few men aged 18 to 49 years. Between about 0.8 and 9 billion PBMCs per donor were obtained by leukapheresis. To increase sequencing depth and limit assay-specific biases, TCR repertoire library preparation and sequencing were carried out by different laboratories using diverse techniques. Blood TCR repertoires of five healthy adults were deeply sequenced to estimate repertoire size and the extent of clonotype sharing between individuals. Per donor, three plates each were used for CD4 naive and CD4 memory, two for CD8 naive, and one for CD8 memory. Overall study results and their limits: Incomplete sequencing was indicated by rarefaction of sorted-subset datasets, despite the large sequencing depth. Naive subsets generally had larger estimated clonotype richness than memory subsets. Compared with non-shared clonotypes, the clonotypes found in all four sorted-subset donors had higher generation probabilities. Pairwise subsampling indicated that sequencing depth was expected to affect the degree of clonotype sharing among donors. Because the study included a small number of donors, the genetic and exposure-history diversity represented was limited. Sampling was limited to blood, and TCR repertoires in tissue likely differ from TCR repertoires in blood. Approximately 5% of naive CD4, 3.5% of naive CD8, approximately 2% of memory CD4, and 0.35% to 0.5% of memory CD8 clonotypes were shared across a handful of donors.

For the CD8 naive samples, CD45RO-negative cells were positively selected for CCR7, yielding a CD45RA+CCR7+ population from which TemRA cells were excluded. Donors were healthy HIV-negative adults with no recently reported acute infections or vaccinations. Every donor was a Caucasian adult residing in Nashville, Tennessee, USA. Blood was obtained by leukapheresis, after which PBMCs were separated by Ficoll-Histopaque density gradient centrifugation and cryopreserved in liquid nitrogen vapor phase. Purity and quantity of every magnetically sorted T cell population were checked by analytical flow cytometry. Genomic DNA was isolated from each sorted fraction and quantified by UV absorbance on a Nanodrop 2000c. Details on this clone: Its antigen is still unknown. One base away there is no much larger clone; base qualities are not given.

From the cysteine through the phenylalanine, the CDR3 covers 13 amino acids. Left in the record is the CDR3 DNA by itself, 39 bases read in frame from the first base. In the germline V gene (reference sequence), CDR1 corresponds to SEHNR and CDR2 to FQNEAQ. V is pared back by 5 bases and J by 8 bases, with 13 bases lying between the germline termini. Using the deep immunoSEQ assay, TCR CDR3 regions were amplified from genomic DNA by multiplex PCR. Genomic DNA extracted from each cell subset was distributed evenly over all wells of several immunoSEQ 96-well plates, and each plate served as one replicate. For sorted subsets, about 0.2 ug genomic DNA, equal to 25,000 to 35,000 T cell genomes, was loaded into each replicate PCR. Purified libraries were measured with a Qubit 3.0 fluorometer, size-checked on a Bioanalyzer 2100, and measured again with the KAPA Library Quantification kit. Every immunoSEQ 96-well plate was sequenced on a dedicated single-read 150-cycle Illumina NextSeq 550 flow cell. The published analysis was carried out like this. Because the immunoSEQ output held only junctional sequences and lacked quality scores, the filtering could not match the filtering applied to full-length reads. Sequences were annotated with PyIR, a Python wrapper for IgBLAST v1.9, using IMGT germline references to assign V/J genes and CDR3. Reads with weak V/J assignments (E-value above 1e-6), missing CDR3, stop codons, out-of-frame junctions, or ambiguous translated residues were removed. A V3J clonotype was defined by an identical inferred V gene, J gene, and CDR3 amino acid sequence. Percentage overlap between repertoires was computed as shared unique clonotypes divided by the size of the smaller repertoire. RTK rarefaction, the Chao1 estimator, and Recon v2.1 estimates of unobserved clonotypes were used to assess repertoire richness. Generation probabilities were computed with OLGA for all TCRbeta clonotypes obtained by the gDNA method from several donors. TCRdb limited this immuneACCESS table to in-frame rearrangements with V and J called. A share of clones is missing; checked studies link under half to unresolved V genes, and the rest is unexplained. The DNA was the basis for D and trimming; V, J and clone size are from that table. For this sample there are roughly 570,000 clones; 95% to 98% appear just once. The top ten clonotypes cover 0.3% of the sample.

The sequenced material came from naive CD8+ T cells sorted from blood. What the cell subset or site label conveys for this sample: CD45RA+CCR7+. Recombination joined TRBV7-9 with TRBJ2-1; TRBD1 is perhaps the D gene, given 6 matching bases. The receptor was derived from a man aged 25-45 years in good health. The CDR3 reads CASSTQGRDEQFF. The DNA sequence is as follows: TGTGCCAGCAGCACGCAGGGGCGGGATGAGCAGTTCTTC.